These T cell receptor beta chains were read from a single sample in a study of human T cells and chemical hapten exposure. TCRdb redid the calling of the RACE reads with MiXCR, one entry per CDR3 protein. Here the sample spans roughly 200,000 distinct CDR3 sequences, 20% to 25% being singletons. Material: whole blood, obtained in connection with sensitization to the hapten diphenylcyclopropenone (DPC). These receptors came from a woman aged 45-65 years with alopecia areata. Some clones in this sample may be carry-over from other donors' samples. The conserved cysteine and the conserved F or W are not part of the CDR3 here. Fields, in order: V gene, J gene, CDR3 protein.

v_gene: TRBV15
j_gene: TRBJ2-7
CDR3aa: ATSKTRGGREQY

v_gene: TRBV27
j_gene: TRBJ1-5
CDR3aa: ASREQGALDQPQH

v_gene: TRBV10-3
j_gene: TRBJ1-5
CDR3aa: ATMTGRDNQPQH

v_gene: TRBV25-1
j_gene: TRBJ2-3
CDR3aa: ASSDPRVSTDTQY

v_gene: TRBV5-4
j_gene: TRBJ1-1
CDR3aa: ASSLETVNTEAF

v_gene: TRBV20-1
j_gene: TRBJ2-2
CDR3aa: SASASGTSAGELF

v_gene: TRBV28
j_gene: TRBJ2-2
CDR3aa: ASMAGGYTGELF

v_gene: TRBV11-2
j_gene: TRBJ1-2
CDR3aa: ASSLGEGFYGYT

v_gene: TRBV23-1
j_gene: TRBJ2-5
CDR3aa: ASSQIDPRFQETQY

v_gene: TRBV5-1
j_gene: TRBJ1-2
CDR3aa: ASSLGTGDPTGYT

v_gene: TRBV5-1
j_gene: TRBJ1-1
CDR3aa: ASSKGHGEATEAF

v_gene: TRBV2
j_gene: TRBJ2-2
CDR3aa: ASSLATGGIGELF

v_gene: TRBV9
j_gene: TRBJ2-3
CDR3aa: ASSGTGANTDTQY

v_gene: TRBV13
j_gene: TRBJ2-6
CDR3aa: ASSRPGANVLT

v_gene: TRBV6-6
j_gene: TRBJ2-3
CDR3aa: ASSSWGIAGGIDTQY

v_gene: TRBV27
j_gene: TRBJ2-5
CDR3aa: ASSPLTRSQETQY

v_gene: TRBV20-1
j_gene: TRBJ2-3
CDR3aa: SARVRTSGRGDTQY